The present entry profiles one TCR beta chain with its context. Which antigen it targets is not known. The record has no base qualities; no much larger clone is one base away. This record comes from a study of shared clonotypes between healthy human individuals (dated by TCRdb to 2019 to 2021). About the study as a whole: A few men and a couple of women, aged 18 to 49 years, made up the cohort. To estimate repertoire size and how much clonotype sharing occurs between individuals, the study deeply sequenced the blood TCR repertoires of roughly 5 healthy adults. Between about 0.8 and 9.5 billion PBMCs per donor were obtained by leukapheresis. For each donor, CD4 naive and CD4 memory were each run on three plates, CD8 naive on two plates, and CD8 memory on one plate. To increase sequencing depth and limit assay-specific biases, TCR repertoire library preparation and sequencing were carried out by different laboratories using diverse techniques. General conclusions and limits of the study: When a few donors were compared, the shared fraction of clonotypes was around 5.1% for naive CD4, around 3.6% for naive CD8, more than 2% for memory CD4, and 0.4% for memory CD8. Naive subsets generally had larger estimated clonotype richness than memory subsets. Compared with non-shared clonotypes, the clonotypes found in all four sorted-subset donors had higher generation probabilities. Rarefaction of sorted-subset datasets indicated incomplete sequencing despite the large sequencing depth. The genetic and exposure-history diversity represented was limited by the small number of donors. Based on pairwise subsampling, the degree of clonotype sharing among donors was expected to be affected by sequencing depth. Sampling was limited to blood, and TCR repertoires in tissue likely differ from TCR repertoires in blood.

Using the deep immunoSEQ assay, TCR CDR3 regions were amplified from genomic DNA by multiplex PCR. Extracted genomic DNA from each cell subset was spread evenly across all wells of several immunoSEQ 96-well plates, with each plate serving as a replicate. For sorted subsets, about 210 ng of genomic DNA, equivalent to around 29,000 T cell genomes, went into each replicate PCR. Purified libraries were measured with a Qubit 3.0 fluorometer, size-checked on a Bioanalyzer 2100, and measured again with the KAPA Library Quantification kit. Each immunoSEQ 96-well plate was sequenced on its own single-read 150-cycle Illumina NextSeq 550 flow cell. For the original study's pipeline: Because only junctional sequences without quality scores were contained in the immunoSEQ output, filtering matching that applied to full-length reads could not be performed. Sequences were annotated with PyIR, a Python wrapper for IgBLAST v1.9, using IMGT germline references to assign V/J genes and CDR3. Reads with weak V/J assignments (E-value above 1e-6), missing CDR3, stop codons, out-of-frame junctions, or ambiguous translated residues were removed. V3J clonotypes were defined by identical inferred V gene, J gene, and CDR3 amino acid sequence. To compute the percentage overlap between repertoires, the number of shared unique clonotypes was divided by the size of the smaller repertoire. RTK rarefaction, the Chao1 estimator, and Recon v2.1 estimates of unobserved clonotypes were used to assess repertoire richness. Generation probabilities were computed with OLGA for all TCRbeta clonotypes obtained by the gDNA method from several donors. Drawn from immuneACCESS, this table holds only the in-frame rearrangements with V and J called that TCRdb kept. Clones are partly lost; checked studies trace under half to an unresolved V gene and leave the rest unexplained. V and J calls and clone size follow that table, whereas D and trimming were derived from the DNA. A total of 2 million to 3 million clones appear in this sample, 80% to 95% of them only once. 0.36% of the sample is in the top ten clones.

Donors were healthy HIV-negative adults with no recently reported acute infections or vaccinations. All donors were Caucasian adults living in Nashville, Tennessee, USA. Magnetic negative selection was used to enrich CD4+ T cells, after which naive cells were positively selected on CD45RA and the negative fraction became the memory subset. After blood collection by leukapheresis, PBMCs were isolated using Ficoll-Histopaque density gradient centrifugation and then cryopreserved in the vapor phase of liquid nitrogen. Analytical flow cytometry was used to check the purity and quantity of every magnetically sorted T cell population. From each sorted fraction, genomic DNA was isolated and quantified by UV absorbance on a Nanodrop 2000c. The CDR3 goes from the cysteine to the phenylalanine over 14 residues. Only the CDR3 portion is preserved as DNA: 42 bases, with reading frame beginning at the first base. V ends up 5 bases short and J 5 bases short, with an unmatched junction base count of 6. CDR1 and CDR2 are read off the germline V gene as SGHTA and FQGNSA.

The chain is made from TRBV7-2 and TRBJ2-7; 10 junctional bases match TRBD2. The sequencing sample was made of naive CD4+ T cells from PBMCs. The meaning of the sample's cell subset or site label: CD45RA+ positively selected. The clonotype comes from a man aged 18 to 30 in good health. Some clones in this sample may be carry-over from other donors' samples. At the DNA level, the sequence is TGTGCCAGCAGCCCAGCTAGCGGGAGTAACGAGCAGTACTTC. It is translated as CASSPASGSNEQYF.